One T cell receptor beta chain is described in this entry. Its antigen is unidentified. These data are taken from a study of shared clonotypes between healthy human individuals. The study's findings and limits: Sequencing depth was predicted to influence how clonotypes are shared among donors.

In the naive CD8 group, cells lacked CD45RO and were positively selected for CCR7, so terminally differentiated effector memory CD45RA+ cells were left out. Each sample came from a Caucasian adult donor living in Nashville, Tennessee. The CDR3 extends over 14 amino acids. Germline V gene data show CDR1 as SEHNR and CDR2 as FQNEAQ (reference sequence). V lost 2 bases to trimming and J lost 4 bases, with 9 bases between them. Several immunoSEQ plates held equal portions of the genomic DNA taken from each subset. The method was immunoSEQ multiplex PCR; TCRdb's version includes in-frame clones alone and lacks a portion of them. The table has around 2,000,000 clones, about 95% seen once.

The rearrangement links TRBV7-9 to TRBJ2-1, with D hard to call. The clonotype was recovered from a man between 18 and 29 years old in good health. Sequencing used naive CD8+ T cells sorted from blood. This chain's CDR3 is CASSLSGTYNEQFF. The CDR3 DNA follows: TGTGCCAGCAGCTTATCCGGCACGTACAATGAGCAGTTCTTC.